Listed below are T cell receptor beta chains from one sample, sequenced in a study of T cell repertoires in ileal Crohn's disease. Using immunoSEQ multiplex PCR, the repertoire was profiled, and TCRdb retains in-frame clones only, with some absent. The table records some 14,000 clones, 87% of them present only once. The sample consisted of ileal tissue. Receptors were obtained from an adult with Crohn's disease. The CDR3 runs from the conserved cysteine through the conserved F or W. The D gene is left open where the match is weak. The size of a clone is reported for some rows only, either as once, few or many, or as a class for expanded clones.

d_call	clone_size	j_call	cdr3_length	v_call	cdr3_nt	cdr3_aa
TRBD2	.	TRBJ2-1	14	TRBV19	TGTGCCAGTAGTGGTCTAGCGGGGGCCGCTGAGCAGTTCTTC	CASSGLAGAAEQFF
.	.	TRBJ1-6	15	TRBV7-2	TGTGCCAGCAGCTTATTCGGAGGGAGGAATTCACCCCTCCACTTT	CASSLFGGRNSPLHF
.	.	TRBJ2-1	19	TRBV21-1	TGTGCCAGCAGCTTAGGGGGGACTAGCCAACACCCTTCCTACAATGAGCAGTTCTTC	CASSLGGTSQHPSYNEQFF
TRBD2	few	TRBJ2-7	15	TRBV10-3	TGTGCCATCAGCCCAGCGGGGGCCAGCTCCTACGAGCAGTACTTC	CAISPAGASSYEQYF
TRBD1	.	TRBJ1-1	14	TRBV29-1	TGCAGCGTTAGTCGGGACAGTTCGGTCACTGAAGCTTTCTTT	CSVSRDSSVTEAFF
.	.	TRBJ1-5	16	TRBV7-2	TGTGCCAGCAGCTTAGGGGGCTCGTATAGCAATCAGCCCCAGCATTTT	CASSLGGSYSNQPQHF
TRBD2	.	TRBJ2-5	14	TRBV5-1	TGCGCCAGCAGCTTAAGCGGGGGAGCAGAGACCCAGTACTTC	CASSLSGGAETQYF
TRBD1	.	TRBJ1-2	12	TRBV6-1	TGTGCCAGCACCACAGGGGGCTATGGCTACACCTTC	CASTTGGYGYTF
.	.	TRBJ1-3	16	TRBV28	TGTGCCAGCAGTCTCCTGACAGAAGTCGAAGGAAACACCATATATTTT	CASSLLTEVEGNTIYF
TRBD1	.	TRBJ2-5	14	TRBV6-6	TGTGCCAGCAGTTACAGGACAGGGCAAGAGACCCAGTACTTC	CASSYRTGQETQYF
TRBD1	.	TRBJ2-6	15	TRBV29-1	TGCAGCGCGTCGGGACAGCCCTCTGGGGCCAACGTCCTGACTTTC	CSASGQPSGANVLTF
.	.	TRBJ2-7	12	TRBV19	TGTGCCAGTAGTATCTCAGGCTACGAGCAGTACTTC	CASSISGYEQYF
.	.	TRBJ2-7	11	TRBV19	TGTGCCAGTAGCCCGGGCTACGAGCAGTACTTC	CASSPGYEQYF
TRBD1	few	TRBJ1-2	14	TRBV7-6	TGTGCCAGCAGCCTGACAGGGGGATTTAATGGCTACACCTTC	CASSLTGGFNGYTF
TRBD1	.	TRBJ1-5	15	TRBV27	TGTGCCAGCAGTTTGGGACAGGGGTTCAATCAGCCCCAGCATTTT	CASSLGQGFNQPQHF
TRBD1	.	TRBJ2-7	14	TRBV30	TGTGCCTGGACCACAGGGGCAGGGGCCTACGAGCAGTACTTC	CAWTTGAGAYEQYF
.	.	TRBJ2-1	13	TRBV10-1	TGCGCCAGCAGTGTACCGGAGAGCAATGAGCAGTTCTTC	CASSVPESNEQFF
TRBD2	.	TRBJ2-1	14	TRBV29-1	TGCAGCGTTGACCCCCAGCGGGGGGGCAGTGAGCAGTTCTTC	CSVDPQRGGSEQFF
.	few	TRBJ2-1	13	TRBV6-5	TGTGCCAGCAGTCCCCCAGGGGACAATGAGCAGTTCTTC	CASSPPGDNEQFF
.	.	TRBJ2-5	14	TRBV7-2	TGTGCCAGCAGCTTAAATAGCGAACAAGAGACCCAGTACTTC	CASSLNSEQETQYF
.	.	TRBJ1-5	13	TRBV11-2	TGTGCCAGCAGCCAGACACCTCCGGGGGCCCAGCATTTT	CASSQTPPGAQHF
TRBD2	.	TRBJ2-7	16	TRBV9	TGTGCCAGCAGCGTAGATCTTGGCGGGAGGTACTACGAGCAGTACTTC	CASSVDLGGRYYEQYF
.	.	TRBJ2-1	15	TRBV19	TGTGCCAGTAGTCTAAGGGGGGGGCCAAACAATGAGCAGTTCTTC	CASSLRGGPNNEQFF
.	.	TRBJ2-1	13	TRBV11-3	TGTGCCAGCAGCTTAGGAATGGCTCATCAGCAGTTCTTC	CASSLGMAHQQFF
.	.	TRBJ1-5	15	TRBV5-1	TGCGCCAGCAGCTTGGGAGGCGAACCGAATCAGCCCCAGCATTTT	CASSLGGEPNQPQHF
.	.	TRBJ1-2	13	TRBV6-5	TGTGCCAGCAGGCGTGGGACATCCGAGGGGTACACCTTC	CASRRGTSEGYTF
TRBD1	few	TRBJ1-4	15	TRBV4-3	TGCGCCAGCAGCCAAGATCAGGGGGGCGGGGAAAAACTGTTTTTT	CASSQDQGGGEKLFF
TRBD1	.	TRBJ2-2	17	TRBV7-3	TGTGCCAGCAGCCCGACGGAAGACAGGGGGTCGAACGGGGAGCTGTTTTTT	CASSPTEDRGSNGELFF
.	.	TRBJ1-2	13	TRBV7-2	TGTGCCAGCAGCCCAAGGCAGGTCTATGGCTACACCTTC	CASSPRQVYGYTF
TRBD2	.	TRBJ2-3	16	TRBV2	TGTGCCAGCAGTGAGGGACTAGCGGGGTGGATAGATACGCAGTATTTT	CASSEGLAGWIDTQYF
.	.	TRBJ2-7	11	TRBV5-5	TGTGCCAGCAGCTTCAGCTACGAGCAGTACTTC	CASSFSYEQYF
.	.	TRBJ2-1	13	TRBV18	TGTGCCAGCTCACCACCGGAGGGGACTGAGCAGTTCTTC	CASSPPEGTEQFF
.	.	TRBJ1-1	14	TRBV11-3	TGTGCCAGCAGCTTAGGAGGAGAGAACACTGAAGCTTTCTTT	CASSLGGENTEAFF
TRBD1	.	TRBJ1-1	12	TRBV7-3	TGTGCCAGCAGCCGAACAGGGGTTGAGGCTTTCTTT	CASSRTGVEAFF
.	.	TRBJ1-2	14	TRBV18	TGTGCCAGCTCACCACCAGCAGGGCGCTATGGCTACACCTTC	CASSPPAGRYGYTF
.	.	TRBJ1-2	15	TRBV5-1	TGCGCCAGCAGCTTGGTTGCCAGGGCTAACTATGGCTACACCTTC	CASSLVARANYGYTF
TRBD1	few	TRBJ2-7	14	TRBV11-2	TGTGCCAGCAGCCCCGGGACAGGGCTAGGCGAGCAGTACTTC	CASSPGTGLGEQYF
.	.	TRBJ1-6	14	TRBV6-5	TGTGCCAGCACAGGAGGCTCTTTAGATTCACCCCTCCACTTT	CASTGGSLDSPLHF
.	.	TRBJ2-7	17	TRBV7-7	TGTGCCAGCAGCTCACGACAGACGCCTGAAAAGTCCTACGAGCAGTACTTC	CASSSRQTPEKSYEQYF
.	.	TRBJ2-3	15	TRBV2	TGTGCCAGCAGCGAACAGCGGATAAGCACAGATACGCAGTATTTT	CASSEQRISTDTQYF
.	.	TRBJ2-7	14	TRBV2	TGTGCCAGCAGCGCCGGGACTGCTATCGGAAAGCAGTACTTC	CASSAGTAIGKQYF
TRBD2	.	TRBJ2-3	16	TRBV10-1	TGCGCCAGCAGTGACCTTAGCGGGGGGCCTACAGATACGCAGTATTTT	CASSDLSGGPTDTQYF
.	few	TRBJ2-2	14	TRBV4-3	TGCGCCAGCAGCCTTAGCGGTGGGTTCGGGGAGCTGTTTTTT	CASSLSGGFGELFF
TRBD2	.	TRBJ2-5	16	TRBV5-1	TGCGCCAGCAGCTTGAGGAGCGGGGGAGTCCAAGAGACCCAGTACTTC	CASSLRSGGVQETQYF
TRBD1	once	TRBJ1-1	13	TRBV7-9	TGTGCCAGCAGCTTACAGGGGGACACTGAAGCTTTCTTT	CASSLQGDTEAFF
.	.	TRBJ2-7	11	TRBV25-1	TGTGCCGCCGAGAACGGCTACGAGCAGTACTTC	CAAENGYEQYF
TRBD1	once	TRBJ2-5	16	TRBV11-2	TGTGCCAGCAGCTTAGCGGGACAGGTTTTGCAAGAGACCCAGTACTTC	CASSLAGQVLQETQYF
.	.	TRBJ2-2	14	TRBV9	TGTGCCAGCAGCTTACAGGGGAACACCGGGGAGCTGTTTTTT	CASSLQGNTGELFF
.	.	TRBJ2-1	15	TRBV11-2	TGTGCCAGCAGCCCTTCGGCGGGGAGAAACAATGAGCAGTTCTTC	CASSPSAGRNNEQFF
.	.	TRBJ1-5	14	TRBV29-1	TGCAGCGTTGGGACGGGAAATAGCAATCAGCCCCAGCATTTT	CSVGTGNSNQPQHF
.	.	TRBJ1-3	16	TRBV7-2	TGTGCCGGCAGCTTAGTTTTCACAGAACCTGGAAACACCATATATTTT	CAGSLVFTEPGNTIYF
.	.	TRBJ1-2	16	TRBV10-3	TGTGCCATCAGTGAAGGTGTAGGGGATGTGAGCTATGGCTACACCTTC	CAISEGVGDVSYGYTF